The rows below give T cell receptor beta chains drawn from one sample of a study of CD8 T cells in ankylosing spondylitis. Via MiXCR, TCRdb re-called the 5' RACE reads, giving one row per CDR3 protein. Here the sample spans 500,000 to 550,000 distinct CDR3 sequences, over 9.5% being singletons. The specimen was blood, either unsorted or a sorted T cell fraction (not recorded which). The receptors were sampled from a male donor with ankylosing spondylitis. Both conserved end residues are part of each CDR3. A D gene is named only where the DNA matches it firmly.

j_call d_call v_call cdr3_aa
TRBJ2-3 - TRBV20-1 CSVRPFSTDTQYF
TRBJ2-2 - TRBV12-3/TRBV12-4 CASSLKGGKGGELFF
TRBJ1-5 - TRBV29-1 CSVEVGDQPQHF
TRBJ2-3 TRBD1 TRBV11-2 CASSLDTGGTRITQYF
TRBJ2-3 TRBD2 TRBV5-1 CASSGGLRLSTDTQYF
TRBJ1-5 TRBD1 TRBV20-1 CSAQETGRQPQHF
TRBJ2-5 TRBD2 TRBV5-6 CASSYMASGQETQYF
TRBJ2-1 - TRBV30 CAWSVTRSEQFF
TRBJ2-3 - TRBV9 CASSVDTADTQYF
TRBJ2-1 - TRBV27 CASGKSYNEQFF
TRBJ2-1 TRBD2 TRBV7-9 CASSPQAGVDYNEQFF
TRBJ2-1 - TRBV12-3/TRBV12-4 CASSLGGRGAGNEQFF
TRBJ1-1 - TRBV12-3/TRBV12-4 CASSPQSMNTEAFF
TRBJ2-3 - TRBV29-1 CSVAPSGLTTDTQYF
TRBJ2-2 TRBD1 TRBV12-3/TRBV12-4 CASTKRTGMAGELFF
TRBJ2-7 TRBD1 TRBV5-1 CASSTGQGYEQYF
TRBJ1-4 - TRBV4-1 CASSQSWDEKLFF
TRBJ2-7 - TRBV9 CASSNQGRSYEQYF
TRBJ1-5 - TRBV10-3 CAISERTSGEPQHF
TRBJ2-2 TRBD1 TRBV7-7 CASSLGTGSPGELFF
TRBJ1-4 TRBD1 TRBV7-8 CASSFQGARDEKLFF
TRBJ2-2 TRBD2 TRBV20-1 CSARGLADRTGELFF
TRBJ2-7 TRBD2 TRBV25-1 CASSGRGGYEQYF
TRBJ1-6 TRBD1 TRBV12-3/TRBV12-4 CASSGTGGNSPLHF
TRBJ2-3 - TRBV11-2 CASSLEVRADTQYF
TRBJ2-1 TRBD2 TRBV29-1 CSVPNVGGAGAGEQFF
TRBJ2-2 - TRBV5-1 CASSLDRGTTGELFF
TRBJ1-1 TRBD1 TRBV2 CASRRRQGGSEAFF
TRBJ2-5 - TRBV2 CASSEGYRTVQETQYF
TRBJ1-6 - TRBV7-9 CASSLTENSPLHF
TRBJ1-2 - TRBV5-1 CASSLDGGAYGYTF
TRBJ2-1 - TRBV5-1 CASSLRLAPDGEQFF
TRBJ1-2 - TRBV20-1 CSALQGLLGYTF
TRBJ2-5 - TRBV3-1 CASSEEPGSMETQYF
TRBJ1-2 - TRBV5-1 CASSLVRAAAEPYGYTF
TRBJ2-7 TRBD2 TRBV4-2 CASSQTSGRNYEQYF
TRBJ2-1 - TRBV18 CASSPTRDDNEQFF
TRBJ1-2 - TRBV20-1 CSARDPGGRYGYTF
TRBJ2-7 - TRBV4-2 CASSQVRFLAAYEQYF
TRBJ2-3 TRBD2 TRBV12-3/TRBV12-4 CASSFTIAGDADTQYF
TRBJ1-1 - TRBV30 CAWMAGSLTFF
TRBJ2-1 TRBD2 TRBV20-1 CSARDFGGRALYNEQFF
TRBJ1-5 - TRBV5-5 CASSLGSGNSNQPQHF
TRBJ2-1 TRBD2 TRBV20-1 CSASIGAGGLNEQFF
TRBJ2-5 TRBD1 TRBV5-1 CASSLAGDSQGSQETQYF
TRBJ2-3 TRBD2 TRBV11-2 CASSLEAGVSTDTQYF
TRBJ1-1 - TRBV12-3/TRBV12-4 CASSLEGLSTEAFF
TRBJ2-3 - TRBV5-1 CASRGGTLDTQYF
TRBJ1-2 TRBD1 TRBV4-2 CASSQAGTGHYGYTF
TRBJ1-5 TRBD1 TRBV27 CASSSGTGINQPQHF
TRBJ2-3 - TRBV7-8 CASSPWGGVDTQYF